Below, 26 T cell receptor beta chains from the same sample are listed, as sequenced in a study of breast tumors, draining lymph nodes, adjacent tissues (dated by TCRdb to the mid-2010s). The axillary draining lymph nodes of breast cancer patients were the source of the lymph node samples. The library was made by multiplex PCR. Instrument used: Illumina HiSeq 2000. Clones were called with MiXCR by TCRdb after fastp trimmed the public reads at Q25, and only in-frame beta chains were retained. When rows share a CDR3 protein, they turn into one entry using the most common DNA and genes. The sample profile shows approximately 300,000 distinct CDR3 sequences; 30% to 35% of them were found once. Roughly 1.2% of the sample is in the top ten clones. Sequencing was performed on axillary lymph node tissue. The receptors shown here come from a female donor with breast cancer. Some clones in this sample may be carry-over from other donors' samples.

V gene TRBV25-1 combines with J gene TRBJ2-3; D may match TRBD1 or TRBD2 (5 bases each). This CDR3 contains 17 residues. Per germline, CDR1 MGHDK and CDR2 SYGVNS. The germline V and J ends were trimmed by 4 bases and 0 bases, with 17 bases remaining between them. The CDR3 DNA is TGTGCCAGCAGTGCTCAACCTGGGGACCCTAGCACAGATACGCAGTATTTT. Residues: CASSAQPGDPSTDTQYF.

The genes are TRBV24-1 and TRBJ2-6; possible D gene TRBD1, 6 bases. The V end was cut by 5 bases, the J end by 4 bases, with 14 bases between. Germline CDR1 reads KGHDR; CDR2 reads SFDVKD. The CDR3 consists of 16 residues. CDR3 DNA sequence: TGTGCCACCAGTGCCCTAACCGGGACAGGGGCCAACGTCCTGACTTTC. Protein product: CATSALTGTGANVLTF.

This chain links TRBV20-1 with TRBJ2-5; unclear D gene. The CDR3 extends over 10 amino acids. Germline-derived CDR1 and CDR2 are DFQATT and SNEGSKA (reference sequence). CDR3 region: CSTLLGTQYF. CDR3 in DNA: TGCAGCACTCTTTTGGGGACCCAGTACTTC.

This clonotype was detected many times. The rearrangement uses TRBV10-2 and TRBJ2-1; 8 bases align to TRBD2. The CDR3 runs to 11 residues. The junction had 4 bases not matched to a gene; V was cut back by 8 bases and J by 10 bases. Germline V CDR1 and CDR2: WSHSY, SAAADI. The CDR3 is CASGIAGEQFF. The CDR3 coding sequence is TGCGCCAGCGGAATAGCGGGGGAGCAGTTCTTC.

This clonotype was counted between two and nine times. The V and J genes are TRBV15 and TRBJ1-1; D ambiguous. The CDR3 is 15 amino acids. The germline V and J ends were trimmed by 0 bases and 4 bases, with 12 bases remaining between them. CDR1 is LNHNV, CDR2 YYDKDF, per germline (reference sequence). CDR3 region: CATSRDGLLGTEAFF. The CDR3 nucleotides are TGTGCCACCAGCAGAGATGGCCTGCTGGGCACTGAAGCTTTCTTT.

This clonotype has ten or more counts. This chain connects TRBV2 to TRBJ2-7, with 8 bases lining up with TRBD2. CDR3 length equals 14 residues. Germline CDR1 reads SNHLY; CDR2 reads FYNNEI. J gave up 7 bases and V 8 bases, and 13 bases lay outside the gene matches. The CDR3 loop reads CASAAGDPGGEQYF. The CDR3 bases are TGTGCCAGCGCCGCTGGGGACCCGGGGGGGGAGCAGTACTTC.

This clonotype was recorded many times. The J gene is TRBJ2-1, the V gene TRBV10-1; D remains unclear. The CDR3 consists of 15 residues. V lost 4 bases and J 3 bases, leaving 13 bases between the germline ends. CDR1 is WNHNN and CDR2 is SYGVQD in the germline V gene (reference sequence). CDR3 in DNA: TGCGCCAGCAGTGCTGGGCCTTGGGGCTACAATGAGCAGTTCTTC. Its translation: CASSAGPWGYNEQFF.

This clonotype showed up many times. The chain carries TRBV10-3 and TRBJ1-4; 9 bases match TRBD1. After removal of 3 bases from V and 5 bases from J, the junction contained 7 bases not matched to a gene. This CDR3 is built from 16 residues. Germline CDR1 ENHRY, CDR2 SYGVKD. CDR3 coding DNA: TGTGCCATCAGTGACCACGGGACAGGGAGGAATGAAAAACTGTTTTTT. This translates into CAISDHGTGRNEKLFF.

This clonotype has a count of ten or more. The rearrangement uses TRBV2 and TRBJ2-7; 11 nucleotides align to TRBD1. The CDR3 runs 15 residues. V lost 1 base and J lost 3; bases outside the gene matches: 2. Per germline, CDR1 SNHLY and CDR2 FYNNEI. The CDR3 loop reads CASSEGTGGGYEQYF. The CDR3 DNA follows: TGTGCCAGCAGTGAAGGGACAGGGGGCGGCTACGAGCAGTACTTC.

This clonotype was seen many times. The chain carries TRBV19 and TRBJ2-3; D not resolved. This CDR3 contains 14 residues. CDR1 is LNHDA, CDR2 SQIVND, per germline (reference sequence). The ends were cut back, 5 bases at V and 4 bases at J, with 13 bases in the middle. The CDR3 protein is CASSGPVVADTQYF. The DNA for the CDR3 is TGTGCCAGTAGTGGCCCCGTGGTTGCAGATACGCAGTATTTT.

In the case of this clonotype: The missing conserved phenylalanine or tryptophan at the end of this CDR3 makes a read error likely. CDR3 bases: TGCGCCAGCGGTAGGACTAGCGGGAGAGGTGGAGAGACCCAGTACTCC. Translated: CASGRTSGRGGETQYS. The chain employs TRBV11-2 and TRBJ2-5; 13 nucleotides align to TRBD2. This CDR3 comprises 16 residues. In germline, CDR1 is SGHAT, CDR2 FQNNGV.

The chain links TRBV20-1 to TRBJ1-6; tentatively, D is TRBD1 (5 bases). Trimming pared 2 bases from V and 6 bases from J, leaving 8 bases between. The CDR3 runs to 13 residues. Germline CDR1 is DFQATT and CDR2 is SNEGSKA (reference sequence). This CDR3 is CSARRGRNSPLHF. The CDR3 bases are TGCAGTGCTAGAAGGGGACGTAATTCACCCCTCCACTTT.

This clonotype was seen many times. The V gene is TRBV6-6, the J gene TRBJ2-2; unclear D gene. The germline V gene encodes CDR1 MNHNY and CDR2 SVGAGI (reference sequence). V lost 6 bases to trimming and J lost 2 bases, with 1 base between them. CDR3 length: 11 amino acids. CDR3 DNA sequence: TGTGCCAGCAGCAACACCGGGGAGCTGTTTTTT. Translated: CASSNTGELFF.

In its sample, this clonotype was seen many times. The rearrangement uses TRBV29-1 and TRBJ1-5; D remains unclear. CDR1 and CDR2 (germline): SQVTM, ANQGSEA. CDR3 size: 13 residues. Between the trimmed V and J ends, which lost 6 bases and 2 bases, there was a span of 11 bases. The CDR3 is CSVEEDRNQPQHF. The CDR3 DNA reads TGCAGCGTCGAGGAAGATCGCAATCAGCCCCAGCATTTT. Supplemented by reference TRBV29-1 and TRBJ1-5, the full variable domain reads SAVISQKPSRDICQRGTSLTIQCQVDSQVTMMFWYRQQPGQSLTLIATANQGSEATYESGFVIDKFPISRPNLTFSTLTVSNMSPEDSSIYLCSVEEDRNQPQHFGDGTRLSIL.

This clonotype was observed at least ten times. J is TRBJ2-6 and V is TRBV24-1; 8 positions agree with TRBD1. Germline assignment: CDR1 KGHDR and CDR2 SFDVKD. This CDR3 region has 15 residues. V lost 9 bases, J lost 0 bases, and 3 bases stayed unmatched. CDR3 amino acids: CATGQGGSGANVLTF. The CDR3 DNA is TGTGCCACCGGACAGGGTGGCTCTGGGGCCAACGTCCTGACTTTC.

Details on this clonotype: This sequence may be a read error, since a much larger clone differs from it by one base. The CDR3 sequence is CASSFSGLAGGNQETQCF. In DNA, the CDR3 is TGTGCCAGCAGTTTCTCGGGACTAGCGGGAGGGAACCAAGAGACCCAGTGCTTC. V gene TRBV12-3 or TRBV12-4 combines with J gene TRBJ2-5; the match to TRBD2 covers 16 bases. This CDR3 contains 18 residues.

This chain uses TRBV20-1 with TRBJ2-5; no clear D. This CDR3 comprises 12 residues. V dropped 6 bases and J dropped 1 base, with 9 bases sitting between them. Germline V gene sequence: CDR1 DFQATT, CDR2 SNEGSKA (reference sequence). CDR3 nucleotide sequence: TGCAGTGCGGGCCCCATCCAAGAGACCCAGTACTTC. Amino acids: CSAGPIQETQYF.

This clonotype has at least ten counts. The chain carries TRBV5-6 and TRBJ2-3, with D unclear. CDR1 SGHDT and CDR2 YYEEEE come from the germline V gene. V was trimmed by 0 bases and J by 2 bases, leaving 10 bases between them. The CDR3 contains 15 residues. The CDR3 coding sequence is TGTGCCAGCAGCTTGGCCGCTGGGAACACAGATACGCAGTATTTT. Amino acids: CASSLAAGNTDTQYF.

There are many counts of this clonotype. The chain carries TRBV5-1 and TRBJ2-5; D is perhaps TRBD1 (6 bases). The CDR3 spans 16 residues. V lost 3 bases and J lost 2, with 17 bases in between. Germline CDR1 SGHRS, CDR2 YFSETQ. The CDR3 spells CASSYGLTGKQETQYF. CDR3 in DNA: TGCGCCAGCAGCTATGGCCTTACAGGGAAACAAGAGACCCAGTACTTC. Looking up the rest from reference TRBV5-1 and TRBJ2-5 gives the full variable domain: KAGVTQTPRYLIKTRGQQVTLSCSPISGHRSVSWYQQTPGQGLQFLFEYFSETQRNKGNFPGRFSGRQFSNSRSEMNVSTLELGDSALYLCASSYGLTGKQETQYFGPGTRLLVL.

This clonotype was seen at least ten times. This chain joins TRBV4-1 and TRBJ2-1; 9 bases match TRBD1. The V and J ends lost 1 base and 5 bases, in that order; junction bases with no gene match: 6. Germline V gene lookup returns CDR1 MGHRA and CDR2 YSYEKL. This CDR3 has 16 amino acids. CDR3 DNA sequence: TGCGCCAGCAGCCAAGGGGAACAGGGGGCCCACAATGAGCAGTTCTTC. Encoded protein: CASSQGEQGAHNEQFF.

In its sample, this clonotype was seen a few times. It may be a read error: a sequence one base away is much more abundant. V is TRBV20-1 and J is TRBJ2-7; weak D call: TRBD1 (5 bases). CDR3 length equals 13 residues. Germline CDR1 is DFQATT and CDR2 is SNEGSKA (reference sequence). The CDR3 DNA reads TGCAGTGCTAGGGGCAGGGCGTCCTACGCGCAGTACTTC. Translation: CSARGRASYAQYF.

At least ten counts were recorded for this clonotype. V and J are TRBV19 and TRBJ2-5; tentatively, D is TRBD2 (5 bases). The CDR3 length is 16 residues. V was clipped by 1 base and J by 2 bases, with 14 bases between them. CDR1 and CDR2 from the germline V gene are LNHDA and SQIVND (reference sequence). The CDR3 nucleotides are TGTGCCAGTAGTATAGGCATCCTAGCTATTCAAGAGACCCAGTACTTC. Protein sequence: CASSIGILAIQETQYF.

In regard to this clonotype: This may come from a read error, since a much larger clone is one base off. The CDR3 region is CASRTVQGQTQCF. For the CDR3, the DNA is TGTGCCAGCAGAACAGTACAGGGACAGACCCAGTGCTTC. The chain recombines TRBV6-2 or TRBV6-3 with TRBJ2-5; 7 bases are a match to TRBD1. This CDR3 region has 13 residues. Looked up from germline, CDR1 is MNHEY and CDR2 is SVGEGT.

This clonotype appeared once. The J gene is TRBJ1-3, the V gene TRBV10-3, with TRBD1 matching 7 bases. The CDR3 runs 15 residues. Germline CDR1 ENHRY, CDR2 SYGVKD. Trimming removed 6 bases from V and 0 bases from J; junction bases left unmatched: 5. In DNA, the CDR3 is TGTGCCATCAGCAGAGACAGGGACTCTGGAAACACCATATATTTT. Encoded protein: CAISRDRDSGNTIYF.

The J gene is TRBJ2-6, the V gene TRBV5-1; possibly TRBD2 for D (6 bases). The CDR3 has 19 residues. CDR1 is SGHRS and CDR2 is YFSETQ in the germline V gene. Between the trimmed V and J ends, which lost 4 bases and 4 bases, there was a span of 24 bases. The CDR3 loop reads CASSLRLTGEISGANVLTF. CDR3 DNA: TGCGCCAGCAGCCTCCGCTTAACGGGAGAAATATCCGGGGCCAACGTCCTGACTTTC.

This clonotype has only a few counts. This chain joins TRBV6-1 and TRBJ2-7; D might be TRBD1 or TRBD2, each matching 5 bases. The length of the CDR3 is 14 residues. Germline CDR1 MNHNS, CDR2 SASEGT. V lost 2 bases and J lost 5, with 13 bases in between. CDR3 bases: TGTGCCAGCAGTGAAAGAGTACTAGGGGACGAGCAGTACTTC. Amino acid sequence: CASSERVLGDEQYF.